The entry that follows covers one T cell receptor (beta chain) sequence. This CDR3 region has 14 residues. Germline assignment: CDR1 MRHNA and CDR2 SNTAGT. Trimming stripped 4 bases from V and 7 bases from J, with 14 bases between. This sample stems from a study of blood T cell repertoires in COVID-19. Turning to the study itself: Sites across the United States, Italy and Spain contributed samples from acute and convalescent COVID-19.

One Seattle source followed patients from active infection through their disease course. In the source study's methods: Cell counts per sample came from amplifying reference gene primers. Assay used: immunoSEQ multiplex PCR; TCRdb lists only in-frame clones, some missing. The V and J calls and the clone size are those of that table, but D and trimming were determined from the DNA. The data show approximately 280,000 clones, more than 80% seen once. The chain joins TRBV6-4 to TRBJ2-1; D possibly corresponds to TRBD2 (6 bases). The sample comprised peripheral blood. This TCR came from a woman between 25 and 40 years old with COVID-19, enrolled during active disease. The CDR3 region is CASSAGDSTNEQFF. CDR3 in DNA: TGTGCCAGCAGTGCTGGGGACTCTACAAATGAGCAGTTCTTC.